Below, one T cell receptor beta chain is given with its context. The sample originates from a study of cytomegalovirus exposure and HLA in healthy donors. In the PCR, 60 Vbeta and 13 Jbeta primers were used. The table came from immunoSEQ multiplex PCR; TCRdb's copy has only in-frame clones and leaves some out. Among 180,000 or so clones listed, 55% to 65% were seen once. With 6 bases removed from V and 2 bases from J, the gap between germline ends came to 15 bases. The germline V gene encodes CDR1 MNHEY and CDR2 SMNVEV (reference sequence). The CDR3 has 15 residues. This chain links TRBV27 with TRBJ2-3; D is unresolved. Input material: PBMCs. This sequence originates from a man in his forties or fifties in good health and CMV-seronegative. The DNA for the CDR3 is TGTGCCAGCAGGGAGTCTGTTGGTCCCACAGATACGCAGTATTTT. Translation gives CASRESVGPTDTQYF.